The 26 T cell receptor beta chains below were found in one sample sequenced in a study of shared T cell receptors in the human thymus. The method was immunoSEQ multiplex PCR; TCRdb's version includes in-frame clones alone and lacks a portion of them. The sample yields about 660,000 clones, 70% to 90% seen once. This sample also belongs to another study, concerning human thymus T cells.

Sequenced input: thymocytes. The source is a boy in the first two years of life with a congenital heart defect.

CDR3: CASSFRYRGRETQYF. The CDR3 coding sequence is TGTGCCAGCAGCTTCCGTTACAGGGGACGGGAGACCCAGTACTTC. The rearrangement joins TRBV5-6 to TRBJ2-5, with 7 bases identical to TRBD1. The CDR3 is 15 residues long. CDR1 is SGHDT, CDR2 YYEEEE, per germline. Trimming removed 2 bases from V and 5 bases from J; junction bases left unmatched: 9. The variable domain in full, completed from reference TRBV5-6 and TRBJ2-5, reads DAGVTQSPTHLIKTRGQQVTLRCSPKSGHDTVSWYQQALGQGPQFIFQYYEEEERQRGNFPDRFSGHQFPNYSSELNVNALLLGDSALYLCASSFRYRGRETQYFGPGTRLLVL.

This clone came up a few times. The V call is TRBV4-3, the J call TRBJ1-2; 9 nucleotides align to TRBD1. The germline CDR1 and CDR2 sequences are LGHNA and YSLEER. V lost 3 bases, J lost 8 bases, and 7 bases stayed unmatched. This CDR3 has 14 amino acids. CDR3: CASSQAGTGLGYTF. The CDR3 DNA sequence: TGCGCCAGCAGCCAGGCCGGGACAGGGTTGGGCTACACCTTC.

The CDR3 reads CASSLVAGYEQYF. CDR3 sequence (DNA): TGTGCCAGCAGCTTAGTGGCGGGCTACGAGCAGTACTTC. This chain connects TRBV7-2 to TRBJ2-7; a weak D match, TRBD2 (5 bases). CDR3 size: 13 residues. Between the trimmed V and J ends, which lost 1 base and 3 bases, there was a span of 7 bases. Looked up from germline, CDR1 is SGHTA and CDR2 is FQGNSA.

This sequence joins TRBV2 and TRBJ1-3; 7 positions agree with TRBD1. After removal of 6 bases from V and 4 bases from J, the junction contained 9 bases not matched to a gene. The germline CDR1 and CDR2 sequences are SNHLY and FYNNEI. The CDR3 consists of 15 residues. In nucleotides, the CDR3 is TGTGCCAGCAGGACTACAGGGGTCCCCGGAAACACCATATATTTT. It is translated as CASRTTGVPGNTIYF.

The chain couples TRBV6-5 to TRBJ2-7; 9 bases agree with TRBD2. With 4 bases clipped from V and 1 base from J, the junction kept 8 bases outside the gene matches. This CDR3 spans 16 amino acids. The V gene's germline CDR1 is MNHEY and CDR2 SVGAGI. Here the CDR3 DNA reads TGTGCCAGCAGTTCCCCTAAGCGGGGGGAGTCCTACGAGCAGTACTTC. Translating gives CASSSPKRGESYEQYF.

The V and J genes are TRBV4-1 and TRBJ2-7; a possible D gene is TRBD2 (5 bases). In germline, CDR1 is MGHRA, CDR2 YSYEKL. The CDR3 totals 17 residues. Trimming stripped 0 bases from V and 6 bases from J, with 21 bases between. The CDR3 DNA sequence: TGCGCCAGCAGCCAAGAACTAGAGAGCGGTGAGACGGGCGAGCAGTACTTC. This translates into CASSQELESGETGEQYF.

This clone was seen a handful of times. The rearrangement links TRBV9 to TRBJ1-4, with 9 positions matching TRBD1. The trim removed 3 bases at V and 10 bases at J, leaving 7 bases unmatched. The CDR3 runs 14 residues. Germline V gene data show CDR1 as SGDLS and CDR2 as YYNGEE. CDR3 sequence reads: CASSDRDRAGKLFF. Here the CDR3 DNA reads TGTGCCAGCAGCGACCGGGACAGGGCCGGAAAACTGTTTTTT.

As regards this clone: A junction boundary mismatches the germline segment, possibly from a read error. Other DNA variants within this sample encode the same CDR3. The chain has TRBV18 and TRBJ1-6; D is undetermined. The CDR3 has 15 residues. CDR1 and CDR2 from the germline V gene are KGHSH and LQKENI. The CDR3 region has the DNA TGTGCCAGCTCTAACGGTTGCTCCTATAATTCCCCCCTCCACTTT. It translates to CASSNGCSYNSPLHF.

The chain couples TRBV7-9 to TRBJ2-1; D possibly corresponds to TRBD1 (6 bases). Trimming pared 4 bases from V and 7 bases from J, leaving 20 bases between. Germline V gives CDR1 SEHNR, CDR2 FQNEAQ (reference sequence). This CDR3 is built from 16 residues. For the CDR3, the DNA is TGTGCCAGCAGCTCCATGAGGGCCCTTCAGGGGAATGAGCAGTTCTTC. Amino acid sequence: CASSSMRALQGNEQFF.

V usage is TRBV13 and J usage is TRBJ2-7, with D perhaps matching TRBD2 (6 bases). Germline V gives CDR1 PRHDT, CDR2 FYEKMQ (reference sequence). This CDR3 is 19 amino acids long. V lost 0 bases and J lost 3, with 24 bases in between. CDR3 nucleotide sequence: TGTGCCAGCAGCTTAGGGGAGGGACGGAGAGCCCCTAAAGGCTACGAGCAGTACTTC. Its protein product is CASSLGEGRRAPKGYEQYF. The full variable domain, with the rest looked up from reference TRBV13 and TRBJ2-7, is AAGVIQSPRHLIKEKRETATLKCYPIPRHDTVYWYQQGPGQDPQFLISFYEKMQSDKGSIPDRFSAQQFSDYHSELNMSSLELGDSALYFCASSLGEGRRAPKGYEQYFGPGTRLTVT.

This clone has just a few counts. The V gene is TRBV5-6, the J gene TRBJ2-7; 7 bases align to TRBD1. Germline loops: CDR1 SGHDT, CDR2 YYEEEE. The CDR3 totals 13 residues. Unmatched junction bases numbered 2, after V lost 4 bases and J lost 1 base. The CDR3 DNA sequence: TGTGCCAGCAGCCGGGGACAGTCCTACGAGCAGTACTTC. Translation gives CASSRGQSYEQYF.

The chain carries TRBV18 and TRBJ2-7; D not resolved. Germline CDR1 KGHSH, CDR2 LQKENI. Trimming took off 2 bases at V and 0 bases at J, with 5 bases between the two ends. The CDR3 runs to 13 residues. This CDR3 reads CASSPGLSYEQYF. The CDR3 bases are TGTGCCAGCTCACCAGGCCTCTCCTACGAGCAGTACTTC.

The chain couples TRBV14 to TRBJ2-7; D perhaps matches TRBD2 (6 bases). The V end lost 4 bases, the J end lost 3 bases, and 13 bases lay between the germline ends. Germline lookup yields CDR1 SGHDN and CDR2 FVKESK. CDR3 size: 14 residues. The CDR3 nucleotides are TGTGCCAGCAGCCGACGTAGCGGAGACTACGAGCAGTACTTC. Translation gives CASSRRSGDYEQYF.

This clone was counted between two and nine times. This CDR3 reads CASSKRGGSGNTIYF. CDR3 DNA: TGTGCCAGCTCCAAGCGGGGGGGGTCGGGAAACACCATATATTTT. The chain joins TRBV7-2 to TRBJ1-3; a possible D gene is TRBD1 (5 bases). CDR3 length: 15 residues. Germline CDR1 SGHTA, CDR2 FQGNSA. V lost 8 bases and J 4 bases, leaving 18 bases between the germline ends.

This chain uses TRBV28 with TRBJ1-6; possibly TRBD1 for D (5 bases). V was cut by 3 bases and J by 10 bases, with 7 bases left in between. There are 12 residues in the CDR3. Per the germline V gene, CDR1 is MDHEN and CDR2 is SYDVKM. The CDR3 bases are TGTGCCAGCAGTTTTTGGGGCTCACCCCTCCACTTT. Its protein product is CASSFWGSPLHF.

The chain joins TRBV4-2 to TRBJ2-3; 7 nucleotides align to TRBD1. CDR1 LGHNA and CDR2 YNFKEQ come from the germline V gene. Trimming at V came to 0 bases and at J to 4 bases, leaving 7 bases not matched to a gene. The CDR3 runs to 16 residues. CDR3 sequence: CASSQEKGQTPDTQYF. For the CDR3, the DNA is TGTGCCAGCAGCCAAGAAAAGGGACAGACCCCAGATACGCAGTATTTT.

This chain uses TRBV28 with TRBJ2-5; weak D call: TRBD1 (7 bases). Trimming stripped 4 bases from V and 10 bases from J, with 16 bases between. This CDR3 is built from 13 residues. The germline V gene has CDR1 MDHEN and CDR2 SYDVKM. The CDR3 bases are TGTGCCAGCAGTTGGGGGGACAGAGGGATCCAGTACTTC. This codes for CASSWGDRGIQYF. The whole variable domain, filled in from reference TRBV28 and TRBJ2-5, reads DVKVTQSSRYLVKRTGEKVFLECVQDMDHENMFWYRQDPGLGLRLIYFSYDVKMKEKGDIPEGYSVSREKKERFSLILESASTNQTSMYLCASSWGDRGIQYFGPGTRLLVL.

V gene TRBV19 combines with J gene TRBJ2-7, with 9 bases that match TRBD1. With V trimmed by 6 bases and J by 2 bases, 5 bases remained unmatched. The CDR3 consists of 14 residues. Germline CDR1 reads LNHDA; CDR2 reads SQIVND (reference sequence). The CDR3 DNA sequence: TGTGCCAGTAGCGGACAGGGGAGAACCTACGAGCAGTACTTC. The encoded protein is CASSGQGRTYEQYF.

This chain's CDR3 is CASSVARWGETSTDTQYF. CDR3 bases: TGTGCCAGCAGCGTAGCAAGGTGGGGGGAAACTAGCACAGATACGCAGTATTTT. The rearrangement uses TRBV9 and TRBJ2-3; possibly TRBD2 for D (6 bases). The CDR3 has 18 residues. Germline CDR1 SGDLS, CDR2 YYNGEE. V lost 0 bases and J lost 0, with 17 bases in between. The full variable domain, completed using reference TRBV9 and TRBJ2-3, is DSGVTQTPKHLITATGQRVTLRCSPRSGDLSVYWYQQSLDQGLQFLIQYYNGEERAKGNILERFSAQQFPDLHSELNLSSLELGDSALYFCASSVARWGETSTDTQYFGPGTRLTVL.

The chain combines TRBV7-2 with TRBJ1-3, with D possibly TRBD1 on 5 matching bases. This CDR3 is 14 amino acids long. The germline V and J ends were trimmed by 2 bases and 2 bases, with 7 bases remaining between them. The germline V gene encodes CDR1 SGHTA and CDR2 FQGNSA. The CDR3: CASSLQGPGNTIYF. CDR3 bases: TGTGCCAGCAGCTTACAGGGTCCTGGAAACACCATATATTTT.

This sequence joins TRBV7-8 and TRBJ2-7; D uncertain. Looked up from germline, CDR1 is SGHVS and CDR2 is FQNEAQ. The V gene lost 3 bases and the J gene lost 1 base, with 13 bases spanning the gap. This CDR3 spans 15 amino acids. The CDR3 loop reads CASSFYGGLSYEQYF. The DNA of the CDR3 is TGTGCCAGCAGCTTTTACGGCGGTCTATCCTACGAGCAGTACTTC.

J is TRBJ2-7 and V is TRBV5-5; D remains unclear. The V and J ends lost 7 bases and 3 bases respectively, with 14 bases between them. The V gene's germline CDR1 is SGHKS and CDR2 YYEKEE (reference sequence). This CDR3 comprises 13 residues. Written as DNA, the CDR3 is TGTGCCAGCCTTCGACGGGTACACTACGAGCAGTACTTC. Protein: CASLRRVHYEQYF.

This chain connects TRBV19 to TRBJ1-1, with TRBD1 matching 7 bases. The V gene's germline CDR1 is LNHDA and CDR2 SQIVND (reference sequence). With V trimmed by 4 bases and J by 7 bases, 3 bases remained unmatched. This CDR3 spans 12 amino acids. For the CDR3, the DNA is TGTGCCAGTAGTAGCGGGACAGATGAAGCTTTCTTT. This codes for CASSSGTDEAFF.

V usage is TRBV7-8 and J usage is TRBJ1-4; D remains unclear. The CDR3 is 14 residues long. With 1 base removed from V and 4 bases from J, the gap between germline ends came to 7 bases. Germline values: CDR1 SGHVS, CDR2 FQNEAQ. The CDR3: CASSLGGCNEKLFF. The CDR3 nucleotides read TGTGCCAGCAGCTTAGGAGGGTGTAATGAAAAACTGTTTTTT.

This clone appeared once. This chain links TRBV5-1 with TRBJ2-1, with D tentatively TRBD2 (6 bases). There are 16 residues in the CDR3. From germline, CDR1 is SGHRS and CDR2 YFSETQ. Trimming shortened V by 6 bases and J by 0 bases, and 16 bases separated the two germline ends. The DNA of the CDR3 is TGCGCCAGCAACCCGGGGGTGCCGAGCTCCTACAATGAGCAGTTCTTC. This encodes CASNPGVPSSYNEQFF.

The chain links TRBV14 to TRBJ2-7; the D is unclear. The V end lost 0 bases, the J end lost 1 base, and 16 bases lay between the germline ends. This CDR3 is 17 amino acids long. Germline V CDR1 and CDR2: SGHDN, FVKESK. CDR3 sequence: CASSQDSGGRLSYEQYF. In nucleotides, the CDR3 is TGTGCCAGCAGCCAAGATTCCGGCGGCCGTTTATCCTACGAGCAGTACTTC.